This TCR beta chain was sequenced for a study of CD8+CD57+ T cells in acquired aplastic anemia. Overall study context: 3.2 ug was the average amount of DNA from sorted CD4+ and CD8+ cells.

V was pared by 8 bases and J by 5 bases, with 9 bases of the junction left unmatched. Germline assignment: CDR1 MGHDK and CDR2 SYGVNS. This CDR3 has 15 residues. Patients sequenced had flow cytometry evidence of CD8+CD57+ cell expansion. Each patient carried a diagnosis of severe acquired aplastic anemia. Study-level points and caveats: Almost 30 sequences, all CD8+ CDR3, were shared between patients and controls. Researchers reported that CD8+ Simpson's diversity was not significantly different in patients versus controls.

The table lists this clonotype with many counts. Its antigen is not identified. The template used for profiling TCR beta VDJ and CDR3 was genomic DNA. TCRdb re-called the reads through MiXCR, storing one row per CDR3 protein. The sample has about 160,000 distinct CDR3 sequences; roughly 45% are singletons. Sequenced: sorted CD4+, CD8+, or CD8+CD57+ T cells (not recorded which) from PBMCs. The source is a human donor with aplastic anemia. V and J are TRBV25-1 and TRBJ2-2, with TRBD1 matching 9 bases. The CDR3 DNA is TGTGCCAGCGGGGAACAGGGGGCGCGAACCGGGGAGCTGTTTTTT. It codes for CASGEQGARTGELFF.